A single sample is the source of the 8 T cell receptor beta chains below, sequenced in a study of vaccination and CD4 T cells after COVID-19. Their specific antigens are unknown. Once obtained from cultured CD4+ T cells, the DNA was sequenced using the Oncomine TCR Beta short-read assay. MiXCR, applied by TCRdb to the PCR reads, yields one record per CDR3 protein. The table shows over 10,000 distinct CDR3 sequences, with 76% occurring only once. Described treatment: roughly 10-day PBMC culture with coronavirus spike peptide pools or control peptides (ViraFEST assay). The sample comprised CD4+ T cells from blood, cultured in vitro. These receptors were taken from a human donor who had recovered from COVID-19.

V is TRBV24-1 and J is TRBJ1-2; D perhaps matches TRBD1 (5 bases). Germline-derived CDR1 and CDR2 are KGHDR and SFDVKD. This CDR3 comprises 13 residues. Trimming removed 4 bases from V and 5 bases from J, with 10 bases in between. In DNA form, the CDR3 reads TGTGCCACCAGTGAGGGCAGGGAATATGGCTACACCTTC. The encoded protein is CATSEGREYGYTF.

The V gene is TRBV20-1, the J gene TRBJ2-1, with 8 bases fitting TRBD2. The CDR3 has 12 amino acids. Trimming took 6 bases from V and 5 from J; bases not matched to a gene: 3. CDR1 and CDR2 from the germline V gene are DFQATT and SNEGSKA (reference sequence). The CDR3 reads CSARSGNNEQFF. In nucleotides, the CDR3 is TGCAGTGCCCGTAGCGGGAACAATGAGCAGTTCTTC.

The V gene is TRBV6-1, the J gene TRBJ1-2; the D is unclear. The germline CDR1 and CDR2 sequences are MNHNS and SASEGT. The CDR3 is made up of 13 amino acids. V shed 7 bases and J shed 8 bases, with 17 bases lying between them. CDR3: CASTQLRVGGYTF. As DNA, the CDR3 is TGTGCCAGCACCCAGCTCCGCGTCGGAGGCTACACCTTC.

V gene TRBV28 combines with J gene TRBJ2-2; no clear D gene. The germline CDR1 and CDR2 sequences are MDHEN and SYDVKM. CDR3 length equals 16 residues. Trimming cost V 7 bases and J 6 bases, with 21 bases left between them. CDR3 sequence (DNA): TGTGCCAGCACCAAATCTCGTGGGCAGTGGGCCGGGGAGCTGTTTTTT. As protein: CASTKSRGQWAGELFF.

The chain is built from TRBV28 and TRBJ1-6; no firm D call. The CDR3 covers 14 residues. Trimming removed 3 bases at V and 8 bases at J, with 11 bases between. From germline, CDR1 is MDHEN and CDR2 SYDVKM. CDR3 residues: CASSFPSKDSPLHF. CDR3 nucleotides: TGTGCCAGCAGTTTCCCCTCCAAAGATTCACCCCTCCACTTT.

This clonotype was counted between two and nine times. V is TRBV11-2 and J is TRBJ2-5; 7 bases agree with TRBD2. V dropped 1 base and J dropped 3; count of bases not matched to a gene: 5. CDR1 is SGHAT, CDR2 FQNNGV, per germline. The CDR3 totals 15 residues. Here the CDR3 reads CASSLGRGREETQYF. CDR3 nucleotides: TGTGCCAGCAGCTTAGGCAGAGGGAGGGAAGAGACCCAGTACTTC.

V usage is TRBV7-2 and J usage is TRBJ2-7; no reliable D call. In germline, CDR1 is SGHTA, CDR2 FQGNSA. CDR3 size: 12 residues. Deletions cut 6 bases from V and 5 bases from J, with 11 bases between. For the CDR3, the DNA is TGTGCCAGCAGGTTGGACGGCCACGAGCAGTACTTC. This sequence encodes CASRLDGHEQYF.

This chain links TRBV20-1 with TRBJ2-1; 14 bases match TRBD2. There are 15 residues in the CDR3. V trimming: 5 bases; J trimming: 7 bases; junction bases outside the gene matches: 7. Germline V gene sequence: CDR1 DFQATT, CDR2 SNEGSKA (reference sequence). CDR3: CSALRLAGGPNEQFF. Here the CDR3 DNA reads TGCAGTGCTCTCCGACTAGCGGGAGGGCCGAATGAGCAGTTCTTC.